The clone carrying this T cell receptor beta chain has ten or more counts. This entry belongs to a study of neurological immune-mediated disorders. Trimming removed 3 bases at V and 0 bases at J, with 11 bases between. This CDR3 region has 15 residues. Looked up from germline, CDR1 is MNHEY and CDR2 is SMNVEV (reference sequence). TCRdb ran MiXCR on the 5' RACE reads and lists one entry per CDR3 protein. This table holds some 25,000 distinct CDR3 sequences, 6.7% found once. The chain carries TRBV27 and TRBJ2-5, with D perhaps being TRBD1 or TRBD2 (5 bases each). The origin of this receptor is a woman between 35 and 50 years old in good health. Sequencing was carried out using PBMCs. For the CDR3, the DNA is TGTGCCAGCAGTTTTGAGGGGTCGTACCAAGAGACCCAGTACTTC. Encoded protein: CASSFEGSYQETQYF.